This entry concerns a single TCR beta chain. The same CDR3 is also encoded by other DNA sequences in this sample. The CDR3 has 11 residues. Deletions cut 4 bases from V and 4 bases from J, with 7 bases between. Germline CDR1 SQVTM, CDR2 ANQGSEA. The data were taken from a study of cytomegalovirus exposure and HLA in healthy donors. PCR involved 60 Vbeta and 13 Jbeta primers. Some clones are missing from TCRdb's copy, which holds only in-frame ones; the method was immunoSEQ multiplex PCR. The profile shows 200,000 to 300,000 clones, over 80% of them singletons. This TCR was sampled from a woman aged 40 to 50 in good health and CMV-seropositive. The V and J genes are TRBV29-1 and TRBJ1-2; maybe TRBD1 (5 bases). The source material was PBMCs. The CDR3 reads CSVGGGYGYTF. CDR3 DNA sequence: TGCAGCGTTGGGGGCGGCTATGGCTACACCTTC.